This TCR beta chain was recorded in a study of cytomegalovirus exposure and HLA in healthy donors. Overall study results and limits: Some V segments could not be told apart, so they were left out, TRBV6-2 and TRBV6-3 among them. Cytomegalovirus status was reportedly diagnosed by the classifier with high sensitivity and specificity. With further analysis later on, most CMV-associated TCR beta chains appeared HLA-restricted. Rare TCR sequences predominated, though certain public TCRs were found in many donors.

Concerning this clone itself: Its specificity is not known.

The PCR used 60 Vbeta and 13 Jbeta primers. The method was immunoSEQ multiplex PCR; TCRdb's version includes in-frame clones alone and lacks a portion of them. This sample has some 130,000 clones, with around 72% found just once. CDR3 length equals 14 residues. The germline V gene encodes CDR1 SNHLY and CDR2 FYNNEI. V shed 8 bases and J shed 6 bases, with 17 bases lying between them. The gene calls are TRBV2 and TRBJ1-5, with D possibly matching TRBD1 (6 bases). Sequenced sample: PBMCs. The receptor comes from a man aged 50-60 years in good health and CMV-seropositive. CDR3 nucleotides: TGTGCCAGCTCCCATAATGTGGGGGCTCAGCCCCAGCATTTT. Protein sequence: CASSHNVGAQPQHF.